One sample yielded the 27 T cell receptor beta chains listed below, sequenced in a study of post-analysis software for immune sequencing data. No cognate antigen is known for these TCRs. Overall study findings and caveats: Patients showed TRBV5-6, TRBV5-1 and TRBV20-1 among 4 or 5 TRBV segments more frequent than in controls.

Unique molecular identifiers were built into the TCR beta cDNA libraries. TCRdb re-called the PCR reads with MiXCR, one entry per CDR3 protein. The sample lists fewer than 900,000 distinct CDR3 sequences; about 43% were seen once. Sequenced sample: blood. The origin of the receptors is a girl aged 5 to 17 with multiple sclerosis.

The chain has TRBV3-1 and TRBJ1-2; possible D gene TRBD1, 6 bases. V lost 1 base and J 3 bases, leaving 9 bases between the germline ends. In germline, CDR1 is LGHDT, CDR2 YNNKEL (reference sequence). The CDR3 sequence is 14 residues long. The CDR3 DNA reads TGTGCCAGCAGCCAAGTAGAGGGGGACTATGGCTACACCTTC. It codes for CASSQVEGDYGYTF.

The DNA for the CDR3 is TGTGCCAGCAGCCGTAACCGGGGGCTGTTTTTT. Translated: CASSRNRGLFF. This chain connects TRBV7-9 to TRBJ1-4, with D perhaps matching TRBD1 (5 bases). With 5 bases removed from V and 14 bases from J, the gap between germline ends came to 12 bases. Germline-derived CDR1 and CDR2 are SEHNR and FQNEAQ (reference sequence). The CDR3 is made up of 11 amino acids.

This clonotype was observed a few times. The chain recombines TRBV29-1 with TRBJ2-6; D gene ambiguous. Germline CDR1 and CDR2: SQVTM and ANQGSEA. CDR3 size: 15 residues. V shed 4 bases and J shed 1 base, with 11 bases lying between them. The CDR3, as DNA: TGCAGCGTTGTCCCGAACAGATCTGGGGCCAACGTCCTGACTTTC. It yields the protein CSVVPNRSGANVLTF.

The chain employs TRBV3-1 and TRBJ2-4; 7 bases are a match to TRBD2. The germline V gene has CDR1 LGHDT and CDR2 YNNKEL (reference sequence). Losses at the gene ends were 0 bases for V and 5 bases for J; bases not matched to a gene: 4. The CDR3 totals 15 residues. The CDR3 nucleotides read TGTGCCAGCAGCCAAGACGCTAGCGGACAAAACATTCAGTACTTC. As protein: CASSQDASGQNIQYF.

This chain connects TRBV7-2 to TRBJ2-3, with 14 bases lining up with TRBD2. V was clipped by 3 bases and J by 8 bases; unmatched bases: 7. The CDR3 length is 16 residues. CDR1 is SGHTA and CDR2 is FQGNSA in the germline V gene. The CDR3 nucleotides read TGTGCCAGCAGCTTTCAGACTAGCGGGAGGGCCGGTACGCAGTATTTT. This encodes CASSFQTSGRAGTQYF.

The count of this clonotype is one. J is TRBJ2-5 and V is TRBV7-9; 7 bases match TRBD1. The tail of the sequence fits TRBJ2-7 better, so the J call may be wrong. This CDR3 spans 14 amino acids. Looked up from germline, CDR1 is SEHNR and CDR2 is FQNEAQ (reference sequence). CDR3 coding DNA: TGTGCCAGCAGCCCGAGGTGGACAGGAAACGAGCAGTACTTC. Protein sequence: CASSPRWTGNEQYF.

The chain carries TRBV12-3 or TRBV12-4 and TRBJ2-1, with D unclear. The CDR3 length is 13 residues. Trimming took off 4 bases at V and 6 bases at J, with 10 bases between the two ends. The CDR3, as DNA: TGTGCCAGCAGTTCGTCCCCTTCCAATGAGCAGTTCTTC. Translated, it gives CASSSSPSNEQFF.

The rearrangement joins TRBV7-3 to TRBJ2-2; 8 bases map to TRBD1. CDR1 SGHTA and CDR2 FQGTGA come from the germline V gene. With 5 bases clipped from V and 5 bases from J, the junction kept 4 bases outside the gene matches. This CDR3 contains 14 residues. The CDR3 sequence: CASSQDRVTGELFF. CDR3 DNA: TGTGCCAGCAGCCAGGACAGGGTGACCGGGGAGCTGTTTTTT. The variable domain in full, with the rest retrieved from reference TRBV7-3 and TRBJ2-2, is GAGVSQTPSNKVTEKGKYVELRCDPISGHTALYWYRQSLGQGPEFLIYFQGTGAADDSGLPNDRFFAVRPEGSVSTLKIQRTERGDSAVYLCASSQDRVTGELFFGEGSRLTVL.

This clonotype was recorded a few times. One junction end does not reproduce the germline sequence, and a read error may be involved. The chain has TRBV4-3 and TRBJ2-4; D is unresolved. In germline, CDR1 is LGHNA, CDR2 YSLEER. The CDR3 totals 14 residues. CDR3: CASSRSLAKNIQYF. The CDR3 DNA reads TGTGCCAGCAGCCGTAGCTTAGCCAAAAACATTCAGTACTTC.

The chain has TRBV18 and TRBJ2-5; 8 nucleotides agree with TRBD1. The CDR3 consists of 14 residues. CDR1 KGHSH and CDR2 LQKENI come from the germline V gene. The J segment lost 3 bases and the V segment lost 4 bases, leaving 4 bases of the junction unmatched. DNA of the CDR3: TGTGCCAGCTCACGACAGGGGATGGAAGAGACCCAGTACTTC. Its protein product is CASSRQGMEETQYF.

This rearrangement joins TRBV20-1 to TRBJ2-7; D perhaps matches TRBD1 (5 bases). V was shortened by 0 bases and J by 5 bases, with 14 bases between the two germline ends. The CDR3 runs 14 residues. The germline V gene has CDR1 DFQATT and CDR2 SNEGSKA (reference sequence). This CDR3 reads CSARDWQGRDEQYF. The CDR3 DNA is TGCAGTGCTAGAGATTGGCAGGGCAGGGACGAGCAGTACTTC.

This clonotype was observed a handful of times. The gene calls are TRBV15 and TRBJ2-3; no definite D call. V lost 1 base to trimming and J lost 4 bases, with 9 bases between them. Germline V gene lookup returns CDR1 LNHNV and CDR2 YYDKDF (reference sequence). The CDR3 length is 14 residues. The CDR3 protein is CATSRGAGADTQYF. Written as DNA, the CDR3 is TGTGCCACCAGCAGAGGGGCAGGAGCAGATACGCAGTATTTT.

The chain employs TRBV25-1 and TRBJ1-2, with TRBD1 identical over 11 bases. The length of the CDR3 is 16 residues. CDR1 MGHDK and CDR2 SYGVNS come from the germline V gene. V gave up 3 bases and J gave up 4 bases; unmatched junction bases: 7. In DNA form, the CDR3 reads TGTGCCAGCAGTGAGCCGGGGACAGGGGGGGTCTATGGCTACACCTTC. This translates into CASSEPGTGGVYGYTF.

The CDR3 coding sequence is TGCAGTGCTAGAGGTAATTTCAGACACCAATGGGTCGAGCAGTACTTC. This codes for CSARGNFRHQWVEQYF. The gene calls are TRBV20-1 and TRBJ2-4; no definite D call. Matching the DNA end better, TRBJ2-7 makes the J call doubtful. This CDR3 spans 16 amino acids. Germline loops: CDR1 DFQATT, CDR2 SNEGSKA (reference sequence).

The CDR3 is CSARGGTGGAYEQYF. CDR3 sequence (DNA): TGCAGTGCTAGAGGGGGGACAGGGGGGGCCTACGAGCAGTACTTC. This chain joins TRBV20-1 and TRBJ2-7, with 11 positions matching TRBD1. Germline V gene data show CDR1 as DFQATT and CDR2 as SNEGSKA (reference sequence). V was pared by 1 base and J by 2 bases, with 4 bases of the junction left unmatched. The length of the CDR3 is 15 residues.

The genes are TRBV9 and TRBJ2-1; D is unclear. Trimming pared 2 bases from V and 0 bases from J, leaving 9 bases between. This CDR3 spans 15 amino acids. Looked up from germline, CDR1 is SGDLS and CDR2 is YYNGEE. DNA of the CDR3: TGTGCCAGCAGCGTTGGGCCAGTCTCCTACAATGAGCAGTTCTTC. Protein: CASSVGPVSYNEQFF.

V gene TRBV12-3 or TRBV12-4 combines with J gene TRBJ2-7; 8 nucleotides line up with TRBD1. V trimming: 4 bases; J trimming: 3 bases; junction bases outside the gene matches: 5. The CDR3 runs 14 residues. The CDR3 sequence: CASSSQGAGYEQYF. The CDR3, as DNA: TGTGCCAGCAGTTCCCAGGGGGCCGGCTACGAGCAGTACTTC.

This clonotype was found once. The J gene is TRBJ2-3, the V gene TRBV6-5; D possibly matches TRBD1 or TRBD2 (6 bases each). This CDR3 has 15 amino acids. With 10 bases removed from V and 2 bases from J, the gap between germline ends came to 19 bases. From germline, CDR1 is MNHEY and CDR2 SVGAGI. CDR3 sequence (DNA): TGTGCCACGACCTACGGGGGCGGCCCCACAGATACGCAGTATTTT. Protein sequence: CATTYGGGPTDTQYF.

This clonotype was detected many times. CDR3 bases: TGCGCCAGCAGCTTGGTAGGGGTCGGGGCCAACGTCCTGACTTTC. It codes for CASSLVGVGANVLTF. The chain joins TRBV5-1 to TRBJ2-6; perhaps TRBD1 as D (5 bases). CDR3 length: 15 amino acids. V lost 0 bases, J lost 4 bases, and 8 bases lay in between. Germline assignment: CDR1 SGHRS and CDR2 YFSETQ.

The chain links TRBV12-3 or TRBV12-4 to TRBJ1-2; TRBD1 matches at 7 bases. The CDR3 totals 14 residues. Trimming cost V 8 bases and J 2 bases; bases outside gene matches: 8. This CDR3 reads CASQTGTANYGYTF. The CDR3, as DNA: TGTGCCAGCCAAACCGGGACAGCCAACTATGGCTACACCTTC.

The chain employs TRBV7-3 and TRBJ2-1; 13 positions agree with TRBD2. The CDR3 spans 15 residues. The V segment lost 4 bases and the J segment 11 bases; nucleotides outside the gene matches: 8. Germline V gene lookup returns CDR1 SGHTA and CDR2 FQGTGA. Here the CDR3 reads CASSYTSGRATQQFF. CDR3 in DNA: TGTGCCAGCAGCTACACTAGCGGGAGGGCAACTCAGCAGTTCTTC.

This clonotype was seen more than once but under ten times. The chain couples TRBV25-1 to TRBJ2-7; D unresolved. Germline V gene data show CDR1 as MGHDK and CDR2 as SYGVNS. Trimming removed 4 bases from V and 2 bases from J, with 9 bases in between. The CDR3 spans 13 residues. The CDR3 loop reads CASSGPLTYEQYF. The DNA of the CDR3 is TGTGCCAGCAGTGGCCCCCTCACCTACGAGCAGTACTTC.

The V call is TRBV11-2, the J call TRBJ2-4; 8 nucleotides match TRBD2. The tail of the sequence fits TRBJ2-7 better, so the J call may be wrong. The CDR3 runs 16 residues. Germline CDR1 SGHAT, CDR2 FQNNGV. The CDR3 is CASSPLNLAGAYEQYF. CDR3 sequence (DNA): TGTGCCAGCAGCCCTTTGAACCTAGCGGGTGCCTACGAGCAGTACTTC.

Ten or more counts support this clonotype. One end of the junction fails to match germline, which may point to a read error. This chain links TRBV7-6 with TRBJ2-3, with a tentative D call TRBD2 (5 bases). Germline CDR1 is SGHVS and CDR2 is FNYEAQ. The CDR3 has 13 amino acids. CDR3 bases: TGCGCCAGCAGCTTGGCCCGAGGGGATACGCAGTATTTT. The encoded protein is CASSLARGDTQYF.

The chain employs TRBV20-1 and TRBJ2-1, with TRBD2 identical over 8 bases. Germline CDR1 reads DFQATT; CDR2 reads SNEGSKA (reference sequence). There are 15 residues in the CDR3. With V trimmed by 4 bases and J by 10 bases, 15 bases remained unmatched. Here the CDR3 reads CSAILAGYSSGEQFF. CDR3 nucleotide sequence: TGCAGTGCTATTTTAGCGGGATACTCCTCAGGGGAGCAGTTCTTC.

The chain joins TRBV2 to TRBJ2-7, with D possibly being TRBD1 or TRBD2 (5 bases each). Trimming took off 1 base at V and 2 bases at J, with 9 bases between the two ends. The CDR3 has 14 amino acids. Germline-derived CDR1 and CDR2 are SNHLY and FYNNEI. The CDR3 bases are TGTGCCAGCAGTGAAGGGGGGATCCCCTACGAGCAGTACTTC. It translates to CASSEGGIPYEQYF.

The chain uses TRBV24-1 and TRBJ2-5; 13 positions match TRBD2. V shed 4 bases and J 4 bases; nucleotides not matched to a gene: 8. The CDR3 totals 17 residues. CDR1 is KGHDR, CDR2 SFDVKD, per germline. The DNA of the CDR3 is TGTGCCACCAGTGAAGGGAGACTAGCGGGAGGCGTAGAGACCCAGTACTTC. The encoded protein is CATSEGRLAGGVETQYF.